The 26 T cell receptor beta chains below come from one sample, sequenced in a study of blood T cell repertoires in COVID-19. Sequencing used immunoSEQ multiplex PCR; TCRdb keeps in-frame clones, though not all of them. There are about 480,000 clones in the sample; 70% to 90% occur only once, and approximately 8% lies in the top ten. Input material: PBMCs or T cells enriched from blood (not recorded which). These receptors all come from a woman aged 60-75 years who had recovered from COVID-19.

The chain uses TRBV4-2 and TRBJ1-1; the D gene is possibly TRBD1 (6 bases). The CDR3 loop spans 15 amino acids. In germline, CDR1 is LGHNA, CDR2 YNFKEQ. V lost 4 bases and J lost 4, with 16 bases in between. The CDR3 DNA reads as TGTGCCAGCAGCCCCTACAGGGAAGGGAGCACTGAAGCTTTCTTT. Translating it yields CASSPYREGSTEAFF.

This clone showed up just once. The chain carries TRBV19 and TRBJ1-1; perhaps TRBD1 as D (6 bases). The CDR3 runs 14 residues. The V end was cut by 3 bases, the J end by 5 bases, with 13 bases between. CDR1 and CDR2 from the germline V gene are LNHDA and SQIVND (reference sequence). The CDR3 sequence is CASSMGWQGTEAFF. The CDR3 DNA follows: TGTGCCAGTAGTATGGGCTGGCAGGGGACTGAAGCTTTCTTT.

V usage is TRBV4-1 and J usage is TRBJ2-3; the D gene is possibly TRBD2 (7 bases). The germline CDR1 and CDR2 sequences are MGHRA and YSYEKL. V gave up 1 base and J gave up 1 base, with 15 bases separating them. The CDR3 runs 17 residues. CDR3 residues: CASSQGRGGIRTDTQYF. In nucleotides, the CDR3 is TGCGCCAGCAGCCAAGGAAGGGGGGGGATTCGCACAGATACGCAGTATTTT.

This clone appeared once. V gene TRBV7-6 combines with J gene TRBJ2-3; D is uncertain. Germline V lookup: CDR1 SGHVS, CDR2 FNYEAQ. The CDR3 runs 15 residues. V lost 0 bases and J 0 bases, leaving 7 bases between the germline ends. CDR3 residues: CASSLAISSTDTQYF. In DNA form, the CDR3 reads TGTGCCAGCAGCTTAGCGATTAGTAGCACAGATACGCAGTATTTT.

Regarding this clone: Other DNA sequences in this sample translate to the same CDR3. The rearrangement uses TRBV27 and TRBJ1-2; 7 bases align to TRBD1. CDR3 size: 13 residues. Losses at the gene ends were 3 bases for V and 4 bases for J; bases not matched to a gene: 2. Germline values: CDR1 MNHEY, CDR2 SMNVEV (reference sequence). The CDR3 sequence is CASSLGQSYGYTF. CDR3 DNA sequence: TGTGCCAGCAGTTTGGGACAGAGCTATGGCTACACCTTC.

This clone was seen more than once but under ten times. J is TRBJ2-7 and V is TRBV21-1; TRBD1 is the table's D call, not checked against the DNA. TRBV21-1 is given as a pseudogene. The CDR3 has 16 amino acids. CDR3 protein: CASSKGGQGRGYEQYV. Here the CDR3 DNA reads TGTGCCAGCAGCAAAGGAGGACAGGGAAGGGGGTACGAGCAGTACGTC.

The CDR3 loop reads CASSLLQGATVNEQFF. Written as DNA, the CDR3 is TGCGCCAGCAGCTTACTACAGGGGGCTACGGTCAATGAGCAGTTCTTC. The J gene is TRBJ2-1, the V gene TRBV5-1; 9 nucleotides agree with TRBD1. This CDR3 spans 16 amino acids. V was pared by 2 bases and J by 6 bases, with 9 bases of the junction left unmatched. Germline V lookup: CDR1 SGHRS, CDR2 YFSETQ.

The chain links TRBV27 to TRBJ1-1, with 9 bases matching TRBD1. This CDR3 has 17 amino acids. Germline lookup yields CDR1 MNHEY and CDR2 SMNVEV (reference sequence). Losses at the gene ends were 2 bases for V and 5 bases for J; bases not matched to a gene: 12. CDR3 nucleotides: TGTGCCAGCAGTTTAAGGGTGCGTACAGGGGGCTCGACTGAAGCTTTCTTT. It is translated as CASSLRVRTGGSTEAFF.

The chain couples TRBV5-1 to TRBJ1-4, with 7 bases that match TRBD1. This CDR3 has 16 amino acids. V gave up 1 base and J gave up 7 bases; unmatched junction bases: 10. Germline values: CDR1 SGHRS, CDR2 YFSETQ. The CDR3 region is CASSLRGQSSGEKLFF. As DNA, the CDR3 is TGCGCCAGCAGCTTGAGGGGGCAGAGTAGTGGTGAAAAACTGTTTTTT.

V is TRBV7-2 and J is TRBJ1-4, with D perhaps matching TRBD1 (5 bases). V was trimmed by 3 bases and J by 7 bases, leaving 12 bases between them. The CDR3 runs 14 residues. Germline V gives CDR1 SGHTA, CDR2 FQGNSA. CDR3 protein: CASSLPAGGEKLFF. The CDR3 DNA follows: TGTGCCAGCAGCTTGCCGGCGGGGGGTGAAAAACTGTTTTTT.

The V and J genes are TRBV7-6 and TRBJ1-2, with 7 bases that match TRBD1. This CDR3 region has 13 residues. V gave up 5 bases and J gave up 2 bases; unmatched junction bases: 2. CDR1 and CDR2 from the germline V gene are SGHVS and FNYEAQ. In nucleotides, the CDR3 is TGTGCCAGCAGCCAGACAGGGAACTATGGCTACACCTTC. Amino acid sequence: CASSQTGNYGYTF.

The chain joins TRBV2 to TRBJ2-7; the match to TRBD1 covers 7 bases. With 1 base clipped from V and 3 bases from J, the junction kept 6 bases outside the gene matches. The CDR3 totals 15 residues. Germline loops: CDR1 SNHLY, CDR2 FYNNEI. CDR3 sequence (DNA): TGTGCCAGCAGTGAAGGCAGGGGGTCCCTCTACGAGCAGTACGTC. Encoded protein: CASSEGRGSLYEQYV.

CDR3 nucleotides: TGTGCCAGCAGCATCGCAGGGTCTCACACAGATACGCAGTATTTT. Amino acids: CASSIAGSHTDTQYF. The chain has TRBV2 and TRBJ2-3, with D perhaps TRBD1 (5 bases). Trimming removed 6 bases from V and 2 bases from J, with 15 bases in between. CDR1 and CDR2 (germline): SNHLY, FYNNEI. CDR3 length: 15 amino acids.

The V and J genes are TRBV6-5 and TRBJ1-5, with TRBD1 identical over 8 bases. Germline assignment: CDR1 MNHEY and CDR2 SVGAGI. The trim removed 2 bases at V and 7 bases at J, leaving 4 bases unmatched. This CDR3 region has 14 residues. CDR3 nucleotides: TGTGCCAGCAGTTACGGACAGGGCGGCCAGCCCCAGCATTTT. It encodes CASSYGQGGQPQHF.

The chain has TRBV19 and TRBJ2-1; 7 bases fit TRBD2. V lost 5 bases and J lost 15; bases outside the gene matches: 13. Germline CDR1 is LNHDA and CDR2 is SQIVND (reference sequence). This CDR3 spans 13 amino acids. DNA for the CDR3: TGTGCCAGTAGTCTATCCTCAGCGGGGTCGCGGTTCTTC. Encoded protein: CASSLSSAGSRFF.

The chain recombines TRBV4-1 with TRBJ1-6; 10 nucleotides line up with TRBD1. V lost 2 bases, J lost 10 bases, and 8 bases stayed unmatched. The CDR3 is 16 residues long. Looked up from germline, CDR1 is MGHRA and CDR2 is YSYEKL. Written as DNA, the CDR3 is TGCGCCAGCAGCCAACCCGGGACAGGGGCTAGATCACCCCTCCACTTT. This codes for CASSQPGTGARSPLHF.

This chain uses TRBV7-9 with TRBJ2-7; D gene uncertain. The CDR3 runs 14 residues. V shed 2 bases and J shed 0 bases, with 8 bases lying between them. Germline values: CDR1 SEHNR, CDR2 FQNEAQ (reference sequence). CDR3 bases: TGTGCCAGCAGCTTAACGGTCGGCTCCTACGAGCAGTACTTC. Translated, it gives CASSLTVGSYEQYF.

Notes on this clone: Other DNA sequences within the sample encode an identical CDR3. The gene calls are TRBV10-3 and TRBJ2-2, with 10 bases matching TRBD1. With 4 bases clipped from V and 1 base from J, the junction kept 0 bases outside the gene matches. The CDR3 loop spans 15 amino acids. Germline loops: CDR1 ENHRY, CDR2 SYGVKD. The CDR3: CAISGDRGNTGELFF. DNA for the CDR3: TGTGCCATCAGTGGGGACAGGGGGAACACCGGGGAGCTGTTTTTT.

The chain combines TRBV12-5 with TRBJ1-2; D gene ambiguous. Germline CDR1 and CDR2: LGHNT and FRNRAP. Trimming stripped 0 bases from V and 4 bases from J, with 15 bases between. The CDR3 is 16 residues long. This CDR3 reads CASGLVTEGSFYGYTF. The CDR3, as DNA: TGTGCTAGTGGTTTGGTTACGGAGGGAAGTTTCTATGGCTACACCTTC.

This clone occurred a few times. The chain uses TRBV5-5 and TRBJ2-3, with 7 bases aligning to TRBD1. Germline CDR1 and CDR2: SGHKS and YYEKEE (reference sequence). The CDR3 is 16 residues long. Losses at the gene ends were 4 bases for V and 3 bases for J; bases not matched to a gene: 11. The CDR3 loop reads CASSRTTGFSTDTQYF. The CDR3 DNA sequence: TGTGCCAGCAGCCGCACGACAGGGTTCAGTACAGATACGCAGTATTTT.

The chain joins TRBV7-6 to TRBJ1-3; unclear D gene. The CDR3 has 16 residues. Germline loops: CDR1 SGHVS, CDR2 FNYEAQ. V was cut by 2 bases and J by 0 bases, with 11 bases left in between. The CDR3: CASSLSEGGSGNTIYF. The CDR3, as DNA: TGTGCCAGCAGCTTATCAGAGGGAGGCTCTGGAAACACCATATATTTT.

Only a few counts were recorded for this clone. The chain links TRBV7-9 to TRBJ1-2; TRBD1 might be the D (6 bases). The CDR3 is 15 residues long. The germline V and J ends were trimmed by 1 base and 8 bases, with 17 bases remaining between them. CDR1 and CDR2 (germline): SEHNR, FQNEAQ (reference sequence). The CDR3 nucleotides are TGTGCCAGCAGCTTAGGAAATCAGGGGCGAGGGGGCTACACCTTC. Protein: CASSLGNQGRGGYTF.

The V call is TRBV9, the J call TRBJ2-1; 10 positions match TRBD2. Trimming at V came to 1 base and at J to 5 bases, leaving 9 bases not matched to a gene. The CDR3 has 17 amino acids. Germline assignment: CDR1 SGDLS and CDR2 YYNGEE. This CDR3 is CASSVYPTSGEHNEQFF. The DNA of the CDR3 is TGTGCCAGCAGCGTATACCCCACTAGCGGGGAACACAATGAGCAGTTCTTC.

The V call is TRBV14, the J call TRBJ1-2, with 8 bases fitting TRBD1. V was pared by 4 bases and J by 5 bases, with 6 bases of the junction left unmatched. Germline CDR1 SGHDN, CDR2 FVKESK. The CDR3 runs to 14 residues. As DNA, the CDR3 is TGTGCCAGCAGCCCCATCACAGGGGGGTATGGCTACACCTTC. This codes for CASSPITGGYGYTF. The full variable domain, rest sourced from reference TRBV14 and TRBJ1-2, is EAGVTQFPSHSVIEKGQTVTLRCDPISGHDNLYWYRRVMGKEIKFLLHFVKESKQDESGMPNNRFLAERTGGTYSTLKVQPAELEDSGVYFCASSPITGGYGYTFGSGTRLTVV.

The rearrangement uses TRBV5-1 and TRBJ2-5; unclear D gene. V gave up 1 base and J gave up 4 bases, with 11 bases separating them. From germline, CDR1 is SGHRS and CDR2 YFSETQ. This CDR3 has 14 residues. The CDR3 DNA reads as TGCGCCAGCAGCTTGCCTCTACCCCTAGAGACCCAGTACTTC. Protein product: CASSLPLPLETQYF.

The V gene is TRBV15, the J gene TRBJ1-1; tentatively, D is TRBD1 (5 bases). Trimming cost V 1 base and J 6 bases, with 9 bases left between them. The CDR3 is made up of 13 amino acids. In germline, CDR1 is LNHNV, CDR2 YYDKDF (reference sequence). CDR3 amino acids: CATSRVAGAEAFF. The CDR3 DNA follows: TGTGCCACCAGCAGAGTCGCGGGGGCTGAAGCTTTCTTT.